These 22 T cell receptor beta chains share one sample of origin, sequenced in a study of blood T cell repertoires in COVID-19 (dated by TCRdb to the early 2020s). Receptor amplification or capture employed the immunoSEQ multiplex PCR assay. In its TCRdb copy, this immuneACCESS table keeps in-frame sequences only and misses some clones. Where compared with another copy, unresolved V genes explain less than half of these, and the others have no known cause. In all, the sample holds just over 300,000 clones, and roughly 87% of those were seen once. Together, the top ten hold 2% to 3% of the sample. Sequenced material: peripheral blood. Receptors were obtained from a man between 18 and 35 years old with active or convalescent COVID-19.

V usage is TRBV20-1 and J usage is TRBJ2-7; no reliable D call. CDR1 DFQATT and CDR2 SNEGSKA come from the germline V gene (reference sequence). The CDR3 loop spans 13 amino acids. V dropped 3 bases and J dropped 4 bases, with 13 bases sitting between them. CDR3 sequence: CSASRWAQYEQYF. DNA for the CDR3: TGCAGTGCTAGTCGGTGGGCTCAGTACGAGCAGTACTTC.

The V gene is TRBV21-1, the J gene TRBJ2-5; the table's D call, TRBD2, was not checked against the DNA. TRBV21-1 is listed as a pseudogene. This CDR3 region has 16 residues. The CDR3 nucleotides read TGTGCCAGCAGATCCACGGGTGAGTATCGCCAAGAGACCCAGTACTTC. This translates into CASRSTGEYRQETQYF.

The V and J genes are TRBV19 and TRBJ1-5; no firm D call. Trimming left V 3 bases short and J 1 base short, with 10 bases between. The germline V gene encodes CDR1 LNHDA and CDR2 SQIVND (reference sequence). This CDR3 has 15 amino acids. The CDR3 reads CASSISGESNQPQHF. The DNA for the CDR3 is TGTGCCAGTAGTATTAGCGGGGAGAGCAATCAGCCCCAGCATTTT.

V is TRBV9 and J is TRBJ1-1; maybe TRBD1 (6 bases). This CDR3 spans 13 amino acids. V lost 0 bases and J lost 6, with 9 bases in between. In germline, CDR1 is SGDLS, CDR2 YYNGEE. The CDR3 DNA sequence: TGTGCCAGCAGCGTAGATTCAGGGGCTGAAGCTTTCTTT. Its translation: CASSVDSGAEAFF.

A few counts support this clone. The rearrangement uses TRBV2 and TRBJ2-5; 10 nucleotides match TRBD2. The CDR3 runs 15 residues. Germline assignment: CDR1 SNHLY and CDR2 FYNNEI. Trimming took 8 bases from V and 5 from J; bases not matched to a gene: 11. The CDR3 sequence: CASGTAGGPSETQYF. The DNA of the CDR3 is TGTGCCAGCGGGACAGCGGGAGGGCCGAGTGAGACCCAGTACTTC.

This chain connects TRBV11-2 to TRBJ2-3; 8 nucleotides align to TRBD2. V lost 5 bases and J lost 3; bases outside the gene matches: 13. The CDR3 is made up of 17 amino acids. The germline V gene has CDR1 SGHAT and CDR2 FQNNGV. CDR3 sequence (DNA): TGTGCCAGCAGCCCAACGTCGGGACTAGTCTCGACAGATACGCAGTATTTT. Residues: CASSPTSGLVSTDTQYF.

V gene TRBV2 combines with J gene TRBJ2-5; D remains ambiguous. The V gene's germline CDR1 is SNHLY and CDR2 FYNNEI. Trimming removed 2 bases from V and 1 base from J, with 8 bases in between. There are 14 residues in the CDR3. The CDR3 bases are TGTGCCAGCAGTGAAAGAAGCGTCCAAGAGACCCAGTACTTC. Translation: CASSERSVQETQYF.

V is TRBV9 and J is TRBJ1-2, with D tentatively TRBD1 (6 bases). The CDR3 runs to 14 residues. V was clipped by 3 bases and J by 8 bases, with 17 bases between them. CDR1 and CDR2 from the germline V gene are SGDLS and YYNGEE. The CDR3 loop is CASSAQGGYLGYTF. The DNA of the CDR3 is TGTGCCAGCAGCGCACAGGGCGGGTACTTGGGCTACACCTTC.

The chain is built from TRBV12-3 or TRBV12-4 and TRBJ2-4; 8 bases agree with TRBD2. Losses at the gene ends were 7 bases for V and 7 bases for J; bases not matched to a gene: 6. The CDR3 runs 13 residues. DNA for the CDR3: TGTGCCAGCAAACCAGCGGGAGTGAACATTCAGTACTTC. Its protein is CASKPAGVNIQYF.

The CDR3 loop is CASVMTGVITEAFF. The CDR3 DNA is TGTGCCAGCGTAATGACAGGGGTCATCACTGAAGCTTTCTTT. The chain carries TRBV6-5 and TRBJ1-1; 8 nucleotides agree with TRBD1. V trimming: 8 bases; J trimming: 4 bases; junction bases outside the gene matches: 9. The CDR3 totals 14 residues. Germline values: CDR1 MNHEY, CDR2 SVGAGI.

The chain carries TRBV9 and TRBJ1-1; 8 bases match TRBD1. The CDR3 runs to 17 residues. Germline V CDR1 and CDR2: SGDLS, YYNGEE. V trimming: 3 bases; J trimming: 1 base; junction bases outside the gene matches: 11. CDR3 bases: TGTGCCAGCAGCGCCGGACAGGGTGGGGCTACGAACACTGAAGCTTTCTTT. Translation gives CASSAGQGGATNTEAFF.

The J gene is TRBJ2-3, the V gene TRBV1; the DNA was not compared with TRBD2, the D call given in the table. TRBV1 is assigned pseudogene status. This CDR3 region has 17 residues. The CDR3 coding sequence is TGCACCAGCAGCCAAGATAGTACGGGAGTGCATGTAGATACGCAGTATTTT. Translating gives CTSSQDSTGVHVDTQYF.

Only one count was recorded for this clone. This chain uses TRBV5-1 with TRBJ2-7; D is possibly TRBD1 (5 bases). Germline V gene lookup returns CDR1 SGHRS and CDR2 YFSETQ. The CDR3 has 11 amino acids. V shed 7 bases and J shed 4 bases, with 9 bases lying between them. CDR3 nucleotide sequence: TGCGCCAGCGCCCAGGGTTACGAGCAGTACTTC. The encoded protein is CASAQGYEQYF.

V and J are TRBV27 and TRBJ1-1, with 7 bases matching TRBD1. Unmatched junction bases numbered 4, after V lost 8 bases and J lost 1 base. Germline CDR1 and CDR2: MNHEY and SMNVEV (reference sequence). The CDR3 contains 13 residues. CDR3 region: CASSEGANTEAFF. The CDR3 nucleotides read TGTGCCAGCTCTGAGGGGGCGAACACTGAAGCTTTCTTT.

J is TRBJ2-7 and V is TRBV5-5; possibly TRBD2 for D (6 bases). Trimming cost V 0 bases and J 1 base, with 11 bases left between them. The CDR3 is made up of 15 amino acids. The V gene's germline CDR1 is SGHKS and CDR2 YYEKEE (reference sequence). This CDR3 is CASSLAEGDSYEQYF. The CDR3 DNA is TGTGCCAGCAGCTTGGCGGAGGGCGATTCCTACGAGCAGTACTTC.

The J gene is TRBJ1-2, the V gene TRBV9; D perhaps matches TRBD1 (6 bases). The CDR3 length is 14 residues. V shed 5 bases and J shed 4 bases, with 15 bases lying between them. In germline, CDR1 is SGDLS, CDR2 YYNGEE. CDR3 in amino acids: CASRGARGGYGYTF. The CDR3 DNA reads as TGTGCCAGCAGGGGGGCCCGAGGCGGCTATGGCTACACCTTC.

The chain carries TRBV27 and TRBJ2-2; a weak D match, TRBD2 (5 bases). Trimming stripped 5 bases from V and 2 bases from J, with 18 bases between. Germline assignment: CDR1 MNHEY and CDR2 SMNVEV (reference sequence). This CDR3 is 17 amino acids long. The CDR3 spells CASSPSLREPNTGELFF. The CDR3 region has the DNA TGTGCCAGCAGTCCAAGCCTCCGGGAACCTAACACCGGGGAGCTGTTTTTT.

V is TRBV2 and J is TRBJ1-5; perhaps TRBD1 as D (5 bases). Germline loops: CDR1 SNHLY, CDR2 FYNNEI. Trimming pared 6 bases from V and 3 bases from J, leaving 9 bases between. This CDR3 has 13 amino acids. The CDR3 DNA is TGTGCCAGCAGGAGACAGCCCAATCAGCCCCAGCATTTT. Its protein is CASRRQPNQPQHF.

This rearrangement joins TRBV27 to TRBJ1-4, with D perhaps matching TRBD1 (6 bases). V dropped 6 bases and J dropped 0 bases, with 14 bases sitting between them. Germline CDR1 MNHEY, CDR2 SMNVEV (reference sequence). The CDR3 has 16 amino acids. Here the CDR3 DNA reads TGTGCCAGCAGCTTTTATGGACAGTCAACTAATGAAAAACTGTTTTTT. Translating it yields CASSFYGQSTNEKLFF.

This sequence joins TRBV10-3 and TRBJ2-7; possible D gene TRBD1, 6 bases. V gave up 3 bases and J gave up 3 bases, with 24 bases separating them. The CDR3 has 18 residues. CDR1 and CDR2 from the germline V gene are ENHRY and SYGVKD. Written as DNA, the CDR3 is TGTGCCATCAGTGATTCTACGGGTCAGGGGCCCACCTACTACGAGCAGTACTTC. Protein: CAISDSTGQGPTYYEQYF.

The table lists this clone with a count of one. The chain couples TRBV15 to TRBJ2-3, with no clear D. In germline, CDR1 is LNHNV, CDR2 YYDKDF (reference sequence). The CDR3 has 16 amino acids. The V end lost 0 bases, the J end lost 0 bases, and 10 bases lay between the germline ends. CDR3 DNA: TGTGCCACCAGCAGAGATTGGTCGGTTAGCACAGATACGCAGTATTTT. It is translated as CATSRDWSVSTDTQYF.

The chain is built from TRBV10-3 and TRBJ1-2; D is unresolved. This CDR3 is 15 amino acids long. V was shortened by 0 bases and J by 0 bases, with 8 bases between the two germline ends. Germline assignment: CDR1 ENHRY and CDR2 SYGVKD. In DNA, the CDR3 is TGTGCCATCAGTGAGTCAGCTGTTACTAACTATGGCTACACCTTC. The encoded protein is CAISESAVTNYGYTF.